This record looks at one TCR beta chain sequence and its context. Its antigen is not identified. These gene names are mouse names. From the germline J gene comes the end of the CDR3, since the read stops 1 residue before it. The data stem from a study of tissue T cells after allogeneic stem cell transplantation. Findings and limits, study-wide: Within patients, tissue anatomy strongly shaped TCR repertoire composition. Tissue-detected TCR repertoire was only partly captured by blood and spleen T cells. Some tissue clones might be persisting host cells; their alloreactivity or antigen specificity was not determined.

Trimming cost V 0 bases and J 3 bases, with 9 bases left between them. Germline assignment: CDR1 LGHNA and CDR2 YNLKQL (reference sequence). The CDR3 consists of 15 residues. CDR3 sequences, V/J genes, frequencies and template counts came from survey-depth TCRbeta sequencing. The data were produced by immunoSEQ multiplex PCR, yet TCRdb's version contains in-frame clones alone and is incomplete. The data hold roughly 50,000 clones, with 73% observed a single time. Sequenced sample: sorted cells pooled from one or two spleens. The TCR comes from a pool of C57BL/6 mice in good health. The chain recombines TRBV5 with TRBJ2-1; D is uncertain. Incomplete CDR3 DNA: TGTGCCAGCAGCCAAGATCCGGGGTTCTATGCTGAGCAGTTC. Translated: CASSQDPGFYAEQF. The CDR3 as a whole reads CASSQDPGFYAEQFF.